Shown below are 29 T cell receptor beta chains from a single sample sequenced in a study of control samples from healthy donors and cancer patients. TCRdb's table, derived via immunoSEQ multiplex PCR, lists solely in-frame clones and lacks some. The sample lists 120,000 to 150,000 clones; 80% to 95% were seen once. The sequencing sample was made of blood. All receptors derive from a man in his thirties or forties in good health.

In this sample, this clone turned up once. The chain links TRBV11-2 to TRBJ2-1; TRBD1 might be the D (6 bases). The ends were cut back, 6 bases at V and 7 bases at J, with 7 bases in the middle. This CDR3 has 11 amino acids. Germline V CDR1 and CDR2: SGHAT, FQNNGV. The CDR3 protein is CASSRGNEQFF. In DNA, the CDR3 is TGTGCCAGCAGTAGGGGGAATGAGCAGTTCTTC.

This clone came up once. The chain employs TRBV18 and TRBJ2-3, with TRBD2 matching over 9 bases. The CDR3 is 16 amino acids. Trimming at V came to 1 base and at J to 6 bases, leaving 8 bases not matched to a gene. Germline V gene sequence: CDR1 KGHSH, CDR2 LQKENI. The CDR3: CASSPRSLAGADTQYF. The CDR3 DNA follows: TGTGCCAGCTCACCACGAAGTTTAGCGGGGGCGGATACGCAGTATTTT.

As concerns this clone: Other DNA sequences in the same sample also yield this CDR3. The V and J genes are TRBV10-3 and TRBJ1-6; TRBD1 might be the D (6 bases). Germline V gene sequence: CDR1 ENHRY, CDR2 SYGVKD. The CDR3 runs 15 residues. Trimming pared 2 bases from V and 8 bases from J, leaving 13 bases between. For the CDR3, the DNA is TGTGCCATCAGTGAGACAGGGATAGGCGATTCACCCCTCCACTTT. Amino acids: CAISETGIGDSPLHF.

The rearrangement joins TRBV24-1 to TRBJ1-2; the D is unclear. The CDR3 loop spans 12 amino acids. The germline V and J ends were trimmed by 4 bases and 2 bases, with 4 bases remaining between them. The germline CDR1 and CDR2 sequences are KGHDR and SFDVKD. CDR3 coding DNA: TGTGCCACCAGTGACGGGAACTATGGCTACACCTTC. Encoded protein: CATSDGNYGYTF.

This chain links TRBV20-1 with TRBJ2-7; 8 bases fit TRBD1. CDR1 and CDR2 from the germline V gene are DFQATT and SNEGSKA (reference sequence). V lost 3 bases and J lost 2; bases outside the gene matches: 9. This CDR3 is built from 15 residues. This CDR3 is CSASPDDRGPYEQYF. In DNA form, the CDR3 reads TGCAGTGCTAGTCCCGATGACAGGGGCCCCTACGAGCAGTACTTC.

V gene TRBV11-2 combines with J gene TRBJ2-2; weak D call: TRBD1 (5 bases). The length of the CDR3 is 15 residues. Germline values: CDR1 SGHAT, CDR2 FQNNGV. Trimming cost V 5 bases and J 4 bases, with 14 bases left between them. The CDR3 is CASSVKRGGTGELFF. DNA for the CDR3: TGTGCCAGCAGCGTTAAAAGGGGTGGCACCGGGGAGCTGTTTTTT.

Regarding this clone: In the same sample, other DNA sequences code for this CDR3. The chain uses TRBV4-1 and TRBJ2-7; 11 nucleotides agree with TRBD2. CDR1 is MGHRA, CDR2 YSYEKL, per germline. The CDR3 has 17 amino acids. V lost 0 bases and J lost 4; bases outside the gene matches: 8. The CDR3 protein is CASSQESGTSGTYEQYF. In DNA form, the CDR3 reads TGCGCCAGCAGCCAAGAATCAGGGACTAGCGGAACTTACGAGCAGTACTTC.

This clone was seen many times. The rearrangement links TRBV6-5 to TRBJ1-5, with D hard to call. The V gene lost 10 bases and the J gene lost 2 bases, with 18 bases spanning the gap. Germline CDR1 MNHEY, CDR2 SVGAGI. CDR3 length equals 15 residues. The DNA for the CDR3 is TGTGCCATAAGAGGCACCTTGGGCGGCAATCAGCCCCAGCATTTT. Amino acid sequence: CAIRGTLGGNQPQHF.

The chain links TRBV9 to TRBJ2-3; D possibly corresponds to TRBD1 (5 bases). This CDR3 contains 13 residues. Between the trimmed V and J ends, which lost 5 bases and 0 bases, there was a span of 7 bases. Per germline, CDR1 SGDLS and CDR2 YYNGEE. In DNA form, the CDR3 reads TGTGCCAGCAGGGCAGGGAGCACAGATACGCAGTATTTT. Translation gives CASRAGSTDTQYF.

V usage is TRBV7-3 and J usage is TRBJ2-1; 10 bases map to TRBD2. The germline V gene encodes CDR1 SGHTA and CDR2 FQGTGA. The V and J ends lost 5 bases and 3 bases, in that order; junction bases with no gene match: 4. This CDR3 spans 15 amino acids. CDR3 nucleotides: TGTGCCAGCAGCCTAATAGCGGGGGGCTACAATGAGCAGTTCTTC. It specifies CASSLIAGGYNEQFF.

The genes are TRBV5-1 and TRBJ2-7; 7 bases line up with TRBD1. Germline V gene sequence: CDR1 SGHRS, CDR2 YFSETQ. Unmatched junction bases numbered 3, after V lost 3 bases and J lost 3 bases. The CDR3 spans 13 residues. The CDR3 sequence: CASSSTGNYEQYF. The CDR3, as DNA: TGCGCCAGCAGCTCGACAGGGAACTACGAGCAGTACTTC. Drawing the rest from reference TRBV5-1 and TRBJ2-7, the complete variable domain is KAGVTQTPRYLIKTRGQQVTLSCSPISGHRSVSWYQQTPGQGLQFLFEYFSETQRNKGNFPGRFSGRQFSNSRSEMNVSTLELGDSALYLCASSSTGNYEQYFGPGTRLTVT.

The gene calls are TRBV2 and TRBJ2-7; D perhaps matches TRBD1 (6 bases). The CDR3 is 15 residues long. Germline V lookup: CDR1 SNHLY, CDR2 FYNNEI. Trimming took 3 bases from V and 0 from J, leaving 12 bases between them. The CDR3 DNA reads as TGTGCCAGCAGTGAGGCGCAGGGGACCTCCTACGAGCAGTACTTC. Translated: CASSEAQGTSYEQYF.

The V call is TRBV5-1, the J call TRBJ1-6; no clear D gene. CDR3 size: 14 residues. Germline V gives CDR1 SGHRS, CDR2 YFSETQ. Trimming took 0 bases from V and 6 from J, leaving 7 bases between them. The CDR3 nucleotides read TGCGCCAGCAGCTTGGATACTTCTAATTCACCCCTCCACTTT. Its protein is CASSLDTSNSPLHF.

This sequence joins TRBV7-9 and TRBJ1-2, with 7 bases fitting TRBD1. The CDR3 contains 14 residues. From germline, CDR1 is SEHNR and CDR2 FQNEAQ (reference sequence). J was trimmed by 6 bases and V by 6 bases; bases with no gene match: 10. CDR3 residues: CASSQPETGHGYTF. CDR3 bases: TGTGCCAGCAGTCAGCCCGAGACAGGGCATGGCTACACCTTC.

This chain's CDR3 is CASSLALLATSYNEQFF. DNA of the CDR3: TGTGCCAGCAGCTTAGCCCTCCTAGCGACTTCCTACAATGAGCAGTTCTTC. The chain carries TRBV7-2 and TRBJ2-1, with D perhaps TRBD2 (6 bases). The V and J ends lost 0 bases and 1 base respectively, with 13 bases between them. Germline CDR1 SGHTA, CDR2 FQGNSA. The CDR3 runs to 17 residues.

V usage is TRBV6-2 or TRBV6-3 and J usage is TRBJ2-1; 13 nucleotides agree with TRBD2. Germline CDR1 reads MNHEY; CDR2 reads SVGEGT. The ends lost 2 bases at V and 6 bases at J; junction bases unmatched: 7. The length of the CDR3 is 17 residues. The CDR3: CASSYLSGLAGVNEQFF. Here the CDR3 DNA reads TGTGCCAGCAGTTACCTATCCGGACTAGCGGGGGTCAATGAGCAGTTCTTC.

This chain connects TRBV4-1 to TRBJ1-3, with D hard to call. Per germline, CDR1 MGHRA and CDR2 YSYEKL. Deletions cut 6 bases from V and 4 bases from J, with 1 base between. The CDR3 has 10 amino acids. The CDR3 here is CASRGNTIYF. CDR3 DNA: TGCGCCAGCAGGGGAAACACCATATATTTT.

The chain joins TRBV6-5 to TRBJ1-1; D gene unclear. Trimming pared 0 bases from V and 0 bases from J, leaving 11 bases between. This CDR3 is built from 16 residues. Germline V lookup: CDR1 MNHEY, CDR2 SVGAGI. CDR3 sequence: CASSYSPSALNTEAFF. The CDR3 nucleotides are TGTGCCAGCAGTTACTCTCCCAGCGCATTGAACACTGAAGCTTTCTTT.

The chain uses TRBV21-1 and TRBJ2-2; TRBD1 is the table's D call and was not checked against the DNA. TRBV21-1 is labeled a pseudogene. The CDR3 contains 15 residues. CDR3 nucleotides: TGTGCCAGCAGCACCATTCACAGGGACACCGGGGAGCTGTTTTTT. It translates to CASSTIHRDTGELFF.

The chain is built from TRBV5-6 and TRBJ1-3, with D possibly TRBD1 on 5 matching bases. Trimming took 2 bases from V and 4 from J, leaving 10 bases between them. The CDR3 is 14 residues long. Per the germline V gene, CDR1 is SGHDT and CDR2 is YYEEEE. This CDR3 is CASSFERGGNTIYF. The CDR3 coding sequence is TGTGCCAGCAGCTTTGAAAGGGGAGGAAACACCATATATTTT.

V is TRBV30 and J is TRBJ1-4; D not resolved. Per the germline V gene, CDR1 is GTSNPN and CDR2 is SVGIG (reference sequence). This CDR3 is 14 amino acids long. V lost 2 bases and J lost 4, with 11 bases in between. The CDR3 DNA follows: TGTGCCTGGAGTCCCGACCGAATTAATGAAAAACTGTTTTTT. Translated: CAWSPDRINEKLFF.

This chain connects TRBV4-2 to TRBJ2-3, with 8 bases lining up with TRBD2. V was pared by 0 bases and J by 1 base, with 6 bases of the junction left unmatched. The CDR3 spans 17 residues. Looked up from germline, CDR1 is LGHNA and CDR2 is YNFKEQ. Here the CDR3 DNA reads TGTGCCAGCAGCCAAGAACGTTACGGGGGGGGCACAGATACGCAGTATTTT. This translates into CASSQERYGGGTDTQYF.

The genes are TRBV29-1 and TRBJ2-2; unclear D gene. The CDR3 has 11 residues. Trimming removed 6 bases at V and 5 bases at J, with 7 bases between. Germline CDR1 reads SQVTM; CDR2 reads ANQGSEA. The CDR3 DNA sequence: TGCAGCGTCCCTGATACCGGGGAGCTGTTTTTT. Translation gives CSVPDTGELFF.

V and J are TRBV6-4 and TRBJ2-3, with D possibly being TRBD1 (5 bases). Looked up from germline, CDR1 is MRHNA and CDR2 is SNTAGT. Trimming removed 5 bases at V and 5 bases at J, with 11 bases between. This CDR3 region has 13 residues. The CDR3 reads CASSTDQGDTQYF. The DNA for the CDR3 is TGTGCCAGCAGTACCGACCAGGGAGATACGCAGTATTTT.

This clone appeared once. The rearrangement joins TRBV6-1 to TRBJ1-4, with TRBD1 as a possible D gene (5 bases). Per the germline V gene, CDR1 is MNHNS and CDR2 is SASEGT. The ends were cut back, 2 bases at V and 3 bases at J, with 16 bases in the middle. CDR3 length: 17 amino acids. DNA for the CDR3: TGTGCCAGCAGTGAAATAATGGGCGGGGCCTCTAATGAAAAACTGTTTTTT. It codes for CASSEIMGGASNEKLFF.

The CDR3 region is CASSPSSGTNTGELFF. As DNA, the CDR3 is TGTGCCAGCAGTCCGTCTAGCGGGACTAACACCGGGGAGCTGTTTTTT. V is TRBV27 and J is TRBJ2-2, with 9 bases aligning to TRBD2. The length of the CDR3 is 16 residues. With 5 bases clipped from V and 2 bases from J, the junction kept 6 bases outside the gene matches. Germline values: CDR1 MNHEY, CDR2 SMNVEV (reference sequence).

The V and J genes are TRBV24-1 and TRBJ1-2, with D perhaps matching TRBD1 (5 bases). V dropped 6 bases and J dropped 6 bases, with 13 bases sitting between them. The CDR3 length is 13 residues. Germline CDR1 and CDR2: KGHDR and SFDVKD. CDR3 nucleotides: TGTGCCACCAGTTTGGGTGTGGGGGATGGCTACACCTTC. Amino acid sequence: CATSLGVGDGYTF.

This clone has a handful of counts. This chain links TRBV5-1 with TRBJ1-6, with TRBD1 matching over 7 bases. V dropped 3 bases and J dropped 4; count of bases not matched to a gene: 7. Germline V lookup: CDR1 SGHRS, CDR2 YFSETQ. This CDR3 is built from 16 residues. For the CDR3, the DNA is TGCGCCAGCAGCTCCGGCGGACAGGAGTATAATTCACCCCTCCACTTT. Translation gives CASSSGGQEYNSPLHF.

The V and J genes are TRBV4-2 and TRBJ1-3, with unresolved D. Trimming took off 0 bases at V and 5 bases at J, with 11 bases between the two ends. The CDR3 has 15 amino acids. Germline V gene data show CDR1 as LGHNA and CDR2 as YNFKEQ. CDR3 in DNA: TGTGCCAGCAGCCAAGACAATAATCCCAGAAACACCATATATTTT. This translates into CASSQDNNPRNTIYF.